This passage covers 30 T cell receptor beta chains from one sample sequenced in a study of blood T cell repertoires in COVID-19 (dated by TCRdb to 2020 to 2021). The library was obtained by the immunoSEQ multiplex PCR assay. In its TCRdb copy, this immuneACCESS table keeps in-frame sequences only and misses some clones. Where compared with another copy, unresolved V genes explain less than half of these, and the others have no known cause. In this sample the table shows fewer than 200,000 clones, 86% of which occur a single time. The ten largest account for over 7.5% of the sample. Input material: peripheral blood. The receptors derive from a man aged 50-59 years with active or convalescent COVID-19.

This clone was seen only once. The chain carries TRBV5-6 and TRBJ2-4; 9 nucleotides agree with TRBD1. The germline gives CDR1 SGHDT, CDR2 YYEEEE. After removal of 2 bases from V and 9 bases from J, the junction contained 6 bases not matched to a gene. This CDR3 contains 14 residues. CDR3 in DNA: TGTGCCAGCAGCTTCCTGGACAGGGGAAGCATTCAGTACTTC. Amino acid sequence: CASSFLDRGSIQYF.

This chain links TRBV5-4 with TRBJ2-5; 10 nucleotides agree with TRBD2. The CDR3 runs 15 residues. Per the germline V gene, CDR1 is SGHNT and CDR2 is YYREEE (reference sequence). V shed 4 bases, J shed 4 bases, and the junction held 7 bases outside the gene matches. The CDR3, as DNA: TGTGCCAGCAGCAGGAGCGGGGGGGCTGGAGAGACCCAGTACTTC. Protein product: CASSRSGGAGETQYF.

Written as DNA, the CDR3 is TGTGCCATCAGTGAGTCGGTAGAAGGAACCGGGCCCCTCCACTTT. This translates into CAISESVEGTGPLHF. The chain couples TRBV10-3 to TRBJ1-6; D not certain. The CDR3 consists of 15 residues. Trimming cost V 0 bases and J 13 bases, with 16 bases left between them. Germline V gene data show CDR1 as ENHRY and CDR2 as SYGVKD.

V gene TRBV6-5 combines with J gene TRBJ2-7, with 7 bases lining up with TRBD2. V lost 0 bases and J lost 3; bases outside the gene matches: 5. CDR1 is MNHEY, CDR2 SVGAGI, per germline. CDR3 size: 15 residues. This chain's CDR3 is CASSYSGGMGYEQYF. CDR3 nucleotides: TGTGCCAGCAGTTACTCGGGAGGGATGGGCTACGAGCAGTACTTC.

This chain connects TRBV5-6 to TRBJ2-7; 7 nucleotides match TRBD2. CDR3 length equals 14 residues. V shed 5 bases, J shed 2 bases, and the junction held 7 bases outside the gene matches. The germline gives CDR1 SGHDT, CDR2 YYEEEE. CDR3 region: CASSFGLETYEQYF. In DNA form, the CDR3 reads TGTGCCAGCAGTTTCGGACTAGAGACCTACGAGCAGTACTTC.

The chain couples TRBV19 to TRBJ1-6, with 8 bases lining up with TRBD1. Trimming removed 6 bases from V and 6 bases from J; junction bases left unmatched: 10. The CDR3 covers 16 residues. Germline V gene lookup returns CDR1 LNHDA and CDR2 SQIVND (reference sequence). The CDR3 is CASSRGQAPSNSPLHF. The CDR3 DNA sequence: TGTGCCAGTAGCCGGGGACAGGCCCCCTCTAATTCACCCCTCCACTTT.

The V call is TRBV7-2, the J call TRBJ1-1; TRBD1 is a possible D gene (5 bases). Germline V lookup: CDR1 SGHTA, CDR2 FQGNSA. V lost 5 bases and J 1 base, leaving 11 bases between the germline ends. The length of the CDR3 is 14 residues. The CDR3 DNA reads TGTGCCAGCAGCCCCGGACACTCGAACACTGAAGCTTTCTTT. Protein product: CASSPGHSNTEAFF.

This chain joins TRBV5-1 and TRBJ1-4, with 7 bases matching TRBD1. This CDR3 is 14 amino acids long. Germline CDR1 SGHRS, CDR2 YFSETQ. V shed 5 bases, J shed 3 bases, and the junction held 4 bases outside the gene matches. The CDR3 protein is CASRKGAANEKLFF. CDR3 sequence (DNA): TGCGCCAGCAGAAAGGGGGCGGCTAATGAAAAACTGTTTTTT.

In regard to this clone: Other DNA variants within this sample encode the same CDR3. The J gene is TRBJ1-1, the V gene TRBV24-1; TRBD1 might be the D (6 bases). Looked up from germline, CDR1 is KGHDR and CDR2 is SFDVKD. V lost 4 bases, J lost 0 bases, and 8 bases lay in between. This CDR3 region has 14 residues. CDR3 sequence reads: CATSETGLNTEAFF. In nucleotides, the CDR3 is TGTGCCACCAGTGAAACAGGGCTGAACACTGAAGCTTTCTTT.

This chain connects TRBV28 to TRBJ1-3; TRBD1 is a possible D gene (6 bases). V shed 3 bases and J shed 4 bases, with 10 bases lying between them. CDR3 length: 14 amino acids. Per germline, CDR1 MDHEN and CDR2 SYDVKM. CDR3 sequence reads: CASSFGGAGNTIYF. CDR3 sequence (DNA): TGTGCCAGCAGTTTTGGGGGGGCGGGAAACACCATATATTTT.

CDR3 sequence: CASSFRPGTSGLTDNEQFF. CDR3 in DNA: TGTGCCAGCAGTTTTCGCCCGGGGACTAGCGGGTTGACCGACAATGAGCAGTTCTTC. J is TRBJ2-1 and V is TRBV28, with TRBD2 matching 12 bases. The CDR3 has 19 amino acids. Germline values: CDR1 MDHEN, CDR2 SYDVKM. V gave up 3 bases and J gave up 5 bases; unmatched junction bases: 14.

This clone appeared once. This chain connects TRBV27 to TRBJ1-1; unclear D gene. The CDR3 loop spans 13 amino acids. Germline V gives CDR1 MNHEY, CDR2 SMNVEV (reference sequence). V shed 5 bases and J shed 10 bases, with 17 bases lying between them. DNA of the CDR3: TGTGCCAGCAGTATAACAGACTCCAGCGGAGCTTTCTTT. Translating it yields CASSITDSSGAFF.

The V and J genes are TRBV24-1 and TRBJ1-1; 7 bases align to TRBD1. CDR1 KGHDR and CDR2 SFDVKD come from the germline V gene. This CDR3 spans 16 amino acids. Germline trimming cut 2 bases from V and 0 bases from J; bases unmatched to any gene: 5. This chain's CDR3 is CATSDSNRGMNTEAFF. In DNA form, the CDR3 reads TGTGCCACCAGTGATTCTAACAGGGGTATGAACACTGAAGCTTTCTTT.

This chain links TRBV7-9 with TRBJ1-6; 10 nucleotides align to TRBD1. Germline assignment: CDR1 SEHNR and CDR2 FQNEAQ (reference sequence). Trimming cost V 6 bases and J 9 bases; bases outside gene matches: 5. The CDR3 extends over 14 amino acids. In DNA form, the CDR3 reads TGTGCCAGCAGGACAGGGGGCGAAGGTTCACCCCTCCACTTT. It codes for CASRTGGEGSPLHF.

J is TRBJ2-5 and V is TRBV20-1; possible D gene TRBD1, 6 bases. V lost 3 bases, J lost 2 bases, and 25 bases lay in between. The germline V gene has CDR1 DFQATT and CDR2 SNEGSKA (reference sequence). The CDR3 has 18 residues. The CDR3 reads CSASRGLRQGLRQETQYF. CDR3 in DNA: TGCAGTGCTAGTCGGGGTCTCAGGCAGGGGCTGAGGCAAGAGACCCAGTACTTC.

The gene calls are TRBV28 and TRBJ1-5; the match to TRBD1 covers 7 bases. The V gene end was trimmed by 5 bases and the J gene end by 1 base; junction bases not matched to a gene: 5. There are 15 residues in the CDR3. Germline CDR1 is MDHEN and CDR2 is SYDVKM. The CDR3 loop reads CASSPVTGSNQPQHF. The CDR3 DNA sequence: TGTGCCAGCAGTCCTGTGACAGGGAGCAATCAGCCCCAGCATTTT.

The V gene is TRBV5-6, the J gene TRBJ1-6; 10 bases match TRBD1. The CDR3 spans 13 residues. Germline lookup yields CDR1 SGHDT and CDR2 YYEEEE. V trimming: 4 bases; J trimming: 14 bases; junction bases outside the gene matches: 6. The CDR3 DNA sequence: TGTGCCAGCAGCCCTGGGACAGGGGAGGCCCTCCACTTT. The encoded protein is CASSPGTGEALHF.

J is TRBJ1-3 and V is TRBV30, with TRBD1 matching 9 bases. Per the germline V gene, CDR1 is GTSNPN and CDR2 is SVGIG (reference sequence). CDR3 size: 16 residues. V gave up 6 bases and J gave up 2 bases; unmatched junction bases: 11. CDR3 nucleotides: TGTGCCTGCATTACGGGTTGGACAGGGGCTGGAAACACCATATATTTT. Its translation is CACITGWTGAGNTIYF.

The rearrangement joins TRBV7-2 to TRBJ2-4; D remains unclear. The CDR3 totals 14 residues. Germline CDR1 and CDR2: SGHTA and FQGNSA. V lost 2 bases and J 1 base, leaving 6 bases between the germline ends. The CDR3 nucleotides read TGTGCCAGCAGCTTAAGCGTTGCCAAAAACATTCAGTACTTC. This encodes CASSLSVAKNIQYF.

V and J are TRBV15 and TRBJ1-1; tentatively, D is TRBD1 (5 bases). Per germline, CDR1 LNHNV and CDR2 YYDKDF (reference sequence). Trimming cost V 5 bases and J 1 base, with 14 bases left between them. The CDR3 consists of 15 residues. CDR3 sequence reads: CATSPRVDKNTEAFF. The CDR3 DNA reads as TGTGCCACCAGCCCTAGAGTGGACAAGAACACTGAAGCTTTCTTT.

This chain links TRBV6-1 with TRBJ2-7; D may be TRBD2 (6 bases). This CDR3 comprises 15 residues. Trimming took off 3 bases at V and 1 base at J, with 13 bases between the two ends. Germline values: CDR1 MNHNS, CDR2 SASEGT. DNA for the CDR3: TGTGCCAGCAGTGAGGTCCCTAGCGTGTCCTACGAGCAGTACTTC. This gives the protein CASSEVPSVSYEQYF.

This chain joins TRBV15 and TRBJ2-3; weak D call: TRBD1 (6 bases). The V end lost 0 bases, the J end lost 3 bases, and 13 bases lay between the germline ends. Germline V CDR1 and CDR2: LNHNV, YYDKDF (reference sequence). CDR3 length: 16 residues. CDR3: CATSRDLVGATDTQYF. DNA for the CDR3: TGTGCCACCAGCAGAGATTTGGTGGGGGCAACAGATACGCAGTATTTT. The full variable domain, in which reference TRBV15 and TRBJ2-3 provide the parts outside the CDR3, is DAMVIQNPRYQVTQFGKPVTLSCSQTLNHNVMYWYQQKSSQAPKLLFHYYDKDFNNEADTPDNFQSRRPNTSFCFLDIRSPGLGDTAMYLCATSRDLVGATDTQYFGPGTRLTVL.

The V and J genes are TRBV30 and TRBJ1-4; 7 bases are a match to TRBD1. Germline trimming cut 4 bases from V and 5 bases from J; bases unmatched to any gene: 10. The CDR3 is 15 amino acids. Germline lookup yields CDR1 GTSNPN and CDR2 SVGIG (reference sequence). CDR3 in DNA: TGTGCCTGGAAACTCTCCGGGACAGAGAATGAAAAACTGTTTTTT. Protein: CAWKLSGTENEKLFF. Together with reference TRBV30 and TRBJ1-4, the CDR3 gives the full variable domain: SQTIHQWPATLVQPVGSPLSLECTVEGTSNPNLYWYRQAAGRGLQLLFYSVGIGQISSEVPQNLSASRPQDRQFILSSKKLLLSDSGFYLCAWKLSGTENEKLFFGSGTQLSVL.

The chain uses TRBV27 and TRBJ2-4; 13 bases align to TRBD2. Germline CDR1 is MNHEY and CDR2 is SMNVEV (reference sequence). Losses at the gene ends were 6 bases for V and 7 bases for J; bases not matched to a gene: 9. The CDR3 extends over 16 amino acids. The CDR3 DNA reads as TGTGCCAGCAGATCAGCGGGGACTAGCGGGAATAACATTCAGTACTTC. It encodes CASRSAGTSGNNIQYF.

The chain carries TRBV15 and TRBJ2-7; no reliable D call. Germline V gives CDR1 LNHNV, CDR2 YYDKDF (reference sequence). Between the trimmed V and J ends, which lost 3 bases and 4 bases, there was a span of 4 bases. The CDR3 has 11 amino acids. In DNA, the CDR3 is TGTGCCACCAGCAGCCAATACGAGCAGTACTTC. It yields the protein CATSSQYEQYF.

The chain employs TRBV19 and TRBJ2-2; 7 nucleotides line up with TRBD2. This CDR3 has 15 amino acids. Trimming took 3 bases from V and 5 from J; bases not matched to a gene: 6. CDR1 is LNHDA, CDR2 SQIVND, per germline (reference sequence). CDR3: CASSIAGTTTGELFF. The CDR3 DNA sequence: TGTGCCAGTAGTATCGCCGGGACTACAACCGGGGAGCTGTTTTTT.

This sequence joins TRBV9 and TRBJ1-3; unclear D gene. CDR1 and CDR2 from the germline V gene are SGDLS and YYNGEE. The CDR3 extends over 9 amino acids. Trimming took off 7 bases at V and 11 bases at J, with 7 bases between the two ends. The chain's CDR3 is CASRFAIYF. The CDR3 DNA reads as TGTGCCAGCCGTTTCGCCATATATTTT. The variable domain in full, with the rest retrieved from reference TRBV9 and TRBJ1-3, is DSGVTQTPKHLITATGQRVTLRCSPRSGDLSVYWYQQSLDQGLQFLIQYYNGEERAKGNILERFSAQQFPDLHSELNLSSLELGDSALYFCASRFAIYFGEGSWLTVV.

This clone is a singleton in its sample. The V gene is TRBV27, the J gene TRBJ1-2; D possibly corresponds to TRBD1 (5 bases). Trimming cost V 0 bases and J 4 bases, with 15 bases left between them. Germline assignment: CDR1 MNHEY and CDR2 SMNVEV (reference sequence). The CDR3 consists of 16 residues. The CDR3 is CASSLSSRAGSYGYTF. CDR3 in DNA: TGTGCCAGCAGTTTATCGTCCAGGGCCGGGAGCTATGGCTACACCTTC.

This clone appeared once. The chain couples TRBV18 to TRBJ1-3; D gene uncertain. Trimming took off 3 bases at V and 0 bases at J, with 9 bases between the two ends. Germline values: CDR1 KGHSH, CDR2 LQKENI. CDR3 length: 15 amino acids. CDR3 residues: CASSPPQNSGNTIYF. CDR3 bases: TGTGCCAGCTCACCCCCCCAGAACTCTGGAAACACCATATATTTT.

This chain uses TRBV7-9 with TRBJ1-1, with D uncertain. The CDR3 consists of 13 residues. V dropped 1 base and J dropped 4 bases, with 7 bases sitting between them. Germline CDR1 reads SEHNR; CDR2 reads FQNEAQ (reference sequence). This chain's CDR3 is CASSLDSVTEAFF. CDR3 nucleotide sequence: TGTGCCAGCAGCTTAGATTCGGTCACTGAAGCTTTCTTT.